The subject of this entry is one T cell receptor (beta chain). The J segment lost 1 base and the V segment lost 3 bases, leaving 6 bases of the junction unmatched. The CDR3 loop spans 16 amino acids. Germline CDR1 reads KGHSH; CDR2 reads LQKENI. This entry belongs to a study of siplizumab effects on memory and regulatory T cells. Measured with immunoSEQ multiplex PCR; TCRdb has only the in-frame clones, and not every one. The sample consists of some 97,000 clones, 75% to 95% of them appearing once. This chain links TRBV18 with TRBJ2-7; the match to TRBD2 covers 10 bases. The sequence was obtained from a human donor in good health. The sequencing sample was made of CD4+ T cells sorted from blood. This CDR3 is CASSPISGGSSYEQYF. The CDR3 nucleotides read TGTGCCAGCTCACCGATTAGCGGGGGGTCGTCCTACGAGCAGTACTTC.